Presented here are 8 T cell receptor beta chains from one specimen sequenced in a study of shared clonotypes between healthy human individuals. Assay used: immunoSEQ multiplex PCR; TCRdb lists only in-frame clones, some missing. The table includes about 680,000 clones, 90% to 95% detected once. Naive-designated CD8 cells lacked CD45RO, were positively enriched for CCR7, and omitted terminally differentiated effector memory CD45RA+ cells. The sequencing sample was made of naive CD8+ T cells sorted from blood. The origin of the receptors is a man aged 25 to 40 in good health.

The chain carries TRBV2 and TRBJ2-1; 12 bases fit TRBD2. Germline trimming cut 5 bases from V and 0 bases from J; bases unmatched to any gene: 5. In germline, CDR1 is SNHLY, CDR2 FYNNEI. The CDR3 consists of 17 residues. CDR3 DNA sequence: TGTGCCAGCAGTCCTTGGACTAGCGGGGCCTCCTACAATGAGCAGTTCTTC. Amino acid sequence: CASSPWTSGASYNEQFF.

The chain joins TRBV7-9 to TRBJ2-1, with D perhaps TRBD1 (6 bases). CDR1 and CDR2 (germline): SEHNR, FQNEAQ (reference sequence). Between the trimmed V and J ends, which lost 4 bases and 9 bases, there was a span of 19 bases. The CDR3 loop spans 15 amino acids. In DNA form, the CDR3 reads TGTGCCAGCAGCTCCAGGACGCAGGGGATGGGTGAGCAGTTCTTC. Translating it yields CASSSRTQGMGEQFF.

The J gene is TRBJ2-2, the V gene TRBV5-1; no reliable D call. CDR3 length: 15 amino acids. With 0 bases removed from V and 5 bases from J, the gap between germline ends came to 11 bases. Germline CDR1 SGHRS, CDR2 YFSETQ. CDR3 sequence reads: CASSLDGPVTGELFF. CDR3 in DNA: TGCGCCAGCAGCTTGGACGGCCCGGTTACCGGGGAGCTGTTTTTT.

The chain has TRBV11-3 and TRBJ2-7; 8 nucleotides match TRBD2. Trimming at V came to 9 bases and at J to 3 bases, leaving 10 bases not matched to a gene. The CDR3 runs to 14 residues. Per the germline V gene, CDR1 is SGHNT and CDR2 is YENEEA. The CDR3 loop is CASQTSVTNYEQYF. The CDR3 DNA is TGTGCCAGTCAGACTAGCGTCACGAACTACGAGCAGTACTTC.

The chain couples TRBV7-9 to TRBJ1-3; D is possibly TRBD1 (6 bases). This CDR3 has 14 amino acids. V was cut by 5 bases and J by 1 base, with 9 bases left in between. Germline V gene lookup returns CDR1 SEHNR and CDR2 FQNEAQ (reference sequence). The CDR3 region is CASSLTGSGNTIYF. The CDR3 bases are TGTGCCAGCAGCCTTACAGGGTCTGGAAACACCATATATTTT.

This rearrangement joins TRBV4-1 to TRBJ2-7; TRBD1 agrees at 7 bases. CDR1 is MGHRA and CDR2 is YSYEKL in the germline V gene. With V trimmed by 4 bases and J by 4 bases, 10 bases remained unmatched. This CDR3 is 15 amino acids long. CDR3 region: CASSLTRDSGYEQYF. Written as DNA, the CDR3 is TGCGCCAGCAGCCTAACACGGGACAGCGGATACGAGCAGTACTTC.

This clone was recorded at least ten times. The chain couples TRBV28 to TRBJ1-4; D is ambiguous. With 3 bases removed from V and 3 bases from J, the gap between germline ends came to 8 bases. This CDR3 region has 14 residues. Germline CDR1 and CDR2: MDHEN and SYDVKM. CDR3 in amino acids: CASSFISSNEKLFF. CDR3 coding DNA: TGTGCCAGCAGTTTTATCAGTTCTAATGAAAAACTGTTTTTT.

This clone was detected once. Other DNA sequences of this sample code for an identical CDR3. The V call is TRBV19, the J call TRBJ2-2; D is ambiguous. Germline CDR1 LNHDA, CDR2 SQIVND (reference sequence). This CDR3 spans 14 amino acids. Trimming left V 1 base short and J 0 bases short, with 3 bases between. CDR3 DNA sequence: TGTGCCAGTAGTATAGGAGCGAACACCGGGGAGCTGTTTTTT. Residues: CASSIGANTGELFF.